Listed below are T cell receptor beta chains from one sample, sequenced in a study of blood T cell repertoires in COVID-19. Libraries were prepared by immunoSEQ multiplex PCR; TCRdb keeps only in-frame clonotypes and omits some of them. The sample lists 120,000 or so clones, about 83% occurring once. The sample taken for sequencing was peripheral blood. The source is an elderly man with active or convalescent COVID-19. Both conserved end residues are part of each CDR3. A D gene is named only where the DNA matches it firmly. Size is stated for part of the rows, as once, few or many counts, or as a class when the clone is expanded.

cdr3_aa: CASSSGLSWGGETQYF
cdr3_nt: TGTGCCAGCAGCTCCGGCTTGTCTTGGGGGGGAGAGACCCAGTACTTC
d_call: TRBD2
clone_size: medium-sized
v_call: TRBV5-6
j_call: TRBJ2-5

cdr3_aa: CSVEDQAGVGYTF
cdr3_nt: TGCAGCGTTGAAGATCAGGCAGGGGTTGGCTACACCTTC
d_call: -
clone_size: -
v_call: TRBV29-1
j_call: TRBJ1-2

cdr3_aa: CASSRQTGGGTEAFF
cdr3_nt: TGCGCCAGCAGCCGCCAGACAGGCGGGGGGACTGAAGCTTTCTTT
d_call: -
clone_size: -
v_call: TRBV4-1
j_call: TRBJ1-1

cdr3_aa: CASGFGGTEQYF
cdr3_nt: TGTGCTAGTGGTTTCGGGGGAACCGAGCAGTACTTC
d_call: -
clone_size: -
v_call: TRBV12-5
j_call: TRBJ2-7

cdr3_aa: CASTSRGGNSGYTF
cdr3_nt: TGTGCCAGCACCTCTAGGGGGGGGAACAGCGGCTACACCTTC
d_call: -
clone_size: once
v_call: TRBV2
j_call: TRBJ1-2

cdr3_aa: CATPLHRNTEAFF
cdr3_nt: TGCGCCACCCCCCTCCACAGGAACACTGAAGCTTTCTTT
d_call: -
clone_size: -
v_call: TRBV23-1
j_call: TRBJ1-1

cdr3_aa: CASSPTRTPDPGELFF
cdr3_nt: TGCGCCAGCAGCCCGACTCGGACTCCCGACCCCGGGGAGCTGTTTTTT
d_call: -
clone_size: -
v_call: TRBV5-1
j_call: TRBJ2-2

cdr3_aa: CSVEEGNQPQHF
cdr3_nt: TGCAGCGTTGAGGAGGGGAATCAGCCCCAGCATTTT
d_call: -
clone_size: -
v_call: TRBV29-1
j_call: TRBJ1-5

cdr3_aa: CSASPTPNPNYGYTF
cdr3_nt: TGCAGTGCTAGTCCGACTCCAAACCCTAACTATGGCTACACCTTC
d_call: -
clone_size: -
v_call: TRBV20-1
j_call: TRBJ1-2

cdr3_aa: CASSEAEQGFNYGYTF
cdr3_nt: TGTGCCAGCAGTGAAGCTGAACAGGGGTTTAACTATGGCTACACCTTC
d_call: TRBD1
clone_size: few
v_call: TRBV6-1
j_call: TRBJ1-2

cdr3_aa: CASSQDPDSPLHF
cdr3_nt: TGTGCCAGCAGCCAAGATCCAGATTCACCCCTCCACTTT
d_call: -
clone_size: -
v_call: TRBV4-2
j_call: TRBJ1-6

cdr3_aa: CASSPGQGISYEQYF
cdr3_nt: TGTGCCAGCAGTCCGGGACAGGGCATCTCCTACGAGCAGTACTTC
d_call: TRBD1
clone_size: few
v_call: TRBV25-1
j_call: TRBJ2-7

cdr3_aa: CALQQGAGSQPQHF
cdr3_nt: TGTGCCCTCCAACAGGGGGCCGGGAGTCAGCCCCAGCATTTT
d_call: TRBD1
clone_size: -
v_call: TRBV24-1
j_call: TRBJ1-5

cdr3_aa: CASSSSRDTDTQYF
cdr3_nt: TGTGCCAGCAGCTCTTCCCGGGACACAGATACGCAGTATTTT
d_call: -
clone_size: -
v_call: TRBV5-4
j_call: TRBJ2-3

cdr3_aa: CASSYVGGRADTQYF
cdr3_nt: TGTGCCAGCAGTTACGTGGGGGGGCGAGCAGATACGCAGTATTTT
d_call: -
clone_size: once
v_call: TRBV6-2/TRBV6-3
j_call: TRBJ2-3

cdr3_aa: CSVSRGDVYQETQYF
cdr3_nt: TGCAGCGTCTCCAGGGGGGACGTGTACCAAGAGACCCAGTACTTC
d_call: -
clone_size: -
v_call: TRBV29-1
j_call: TRBJ2-5